The 16 T cell receptor beta chains presented below share a single source sample, sequenced in a study of blood T cell repertoires in COVID-19. The data were produced by immunoSEQ multiplex PCR, yet TCRdb's version contains in-frame clones alone and is incomplete. Of hundreds of thousands of clones listed, 80% to 90% are singletons. The material sequenced was PBMCs or T cells enriched from blood (not recorded which). Receptor source: a woman aged 18-29 years who had recovered from COVID-19.

The genes are TRBV5-8 and TRBJ1-1; D is possibly TRBD1 (5 bases). V lost 2 bases to trimming and J lost 4 bases, with 12 bases between them. The CDR3 is 14 residues long. The germline V gene encodes CDR1 SGHTS and CDR2 YDEGEE. CDR3 in DNA: TGTGCCAGCAGCTTAGGTAGGGGTCGCACTGAAGCTTTCTTT. Translated: CASSLGRGRTEAFF.

The gene calls are TRBV28 and TRBJ1-1, with 8 bases matching TRBD1. Trimming at V came to 5 bases and at J to 2 bases, leaving 7 bases not matched to a gene. The CDR3 loop spans 15 amino acids. Germline CDR1 is MDHEN and CDR2 is SYDVKM. CDR3 in DNA: TGTGCCAGCAGTAACGACAGGGGACAAAACACTGAAGCTTTCTTT. Its protein product is CASSNDRGQNTEAFF.

This CDR3 is CASPRDYYNEQFF. The CDR3 nucleotides are TGTGCCAGCCCCCGGGACTATTACAATGAGCAGTTCTTC. This rearrangement joins TRBV6-5 to TRBJ2-1; 7 bases match TRBD2. The V segment lost 8 bases and the J segment 4 bases; nucleotides outside the gene matches: 5. The CDR3 has 13 residues. CDR1 MNHEY and CDR2 SVGAGI come from the germline V gene.

This chain links TRBV29-1 with TRBJ1-1, with D perhaps matching TRBD1 (6 bases). Trimming left V 6 bases short and J 4 bases short, with 12 bases between. Germline CDR1 is SQVTM and CDR2 is ANQGSEA. The CDR3 extends over 12 amino acids. As DNA, the CDR3 is TGCAGCGTGGAGGGGGGGGCCACTGAAGCTTTCTTT. Its translation is CSVEGGATEAFF.

The rearrangement uses TRBV3-1 (or the pseudogene TRBV3-2) and TRBJ1-2; TRBD1 aligns across 7 bases. CDR1 LGHDT and CDR2 YNNKEL come from the germline V gene (reference sequence). The length of the CDR3 is 14 residues. V dropped 7 bases and J dropped 7; count of bases not matched to a gene: 12. CDR3 sequence reads: CASNVGDRVVGYTF. In DNA, the CDR3 is TGTGCCAGCAATGTCGGAGACAGGGTAGTTGGCTACACCTTC.

V and J are TRBV6-1 and TRBJ2-2; 8 bases fit TRBD1. This CDR3 has 15 amino acids. Germline V gene sequence: CDR1 MNHNS, CDR2 SASEGT. J lost 6 bases, V lost 6 bases, and 9 bases had no gene match. CDR3 DNA: TGTGCCAGCAGCCGGACAGGGATTAGGGCCGGGGAGCTGTTTTTT. Its protein product is CASSRTGIRAGELFF.

This rearrangement joins TRBV20-1 to TRBJ2-1; D remains ambiguous. Germline V lookup: CDR1 DFQATT, CDR2 SNEGSKA (reference sequence). The V gene lost 7 bases and the J gene lost 7 bases, with 8 bases spanning the gap. The CDR3 contains 10 residues. This CDR3 is CSVFRNEQFF. As DNA, the CDR3 is TGCAGTGTCTTTAGAAATGAGCAGTTCTTC.

The chain recombines TRBV5-6 with TRBJ1-2; 9 bases agree with TRBD1. Trimming took 0 bases from V and 6 from J; bases not matched to a gene: 15. The CDR3 extends over 18 amino acids. Germline assignment: CDR1 SGHDT and CDR2 YYEEEE. In DNA, the CDR3 is TGTGCCAGCAGCTTGGTAGGTGAAGCTGGACAGGGGATGGATGGCTACACCTTC. It codes for CASSLVGEAGQGMDGYTF.

The genes are TRBV28 and TRBJ2-7; the D is unclear. V shed 4 bases and J shed 3 bases, with 19 bases lying between them. Looked up from germline, CDR1 is MDHEN and CDR2 is SYDVKM. The length of the CDR3 is 16 residues. CDR3 DNA sequence: TGTGCCAGCAGTTCGTACCCAGGCCAGCAGCACTACGAGCAGTACTTC. Amino acids: CASSSYPGQQHYEQYF.

This clone occurred once. This rearrangement joins TRBV7-9 to TRBJ1-1; D is ambiguous. The V end was cut by 3 bases, the J end by 4 bases, with 6 bases between. CDR1 and CDR2 from the germline V gene are SEHNR and FQNEAQ (reference sequence). The CDR3 runs to 12 residues. The CDR3 is CASSFTITEAFF. CDR3 DNA: TGTGCCAGCAGCTTTACAATCACTGAAGCTTTCTTT.

This clone was recorded once. The rearrangement links TRBV6-2 or TRBV6-3 to TRBJ2-1, with 7 bases aligning to TRBD1. The germline CDR1 and CDR2 sequences are MNHEY and SVGEGT. V lost 5 bases to trimming and J lost 6 bases; unmatched junction nucleotides: 10. This CDR3 has 15 residues. CDR3 nucleotides: TGTGCCAGCAGTCTCGAGACAGGGACGTTCAATGAGCAGTTCTTC. As protein: CASSLETGTFNEQFF.

This chain uses TRBV5-5 with TRBJ2-3; 10 bases are a match to TRBD1. Germline trimming cut 1 base from V and 3 bases from J; bases unmatched to any gene: 8. The CDR3 runs to 17 residues. Germline CDR1 SGHKS, CDR2 YYEKEE (reference sequence). CDR3 residues: CASSLYRGGQGTDTQYF. The CDR3 DNA sequence: TGTGCCAGCAGCTTGTATCGAGGGGGACAGGGGACAGATACGCAGTATTTT.

V is TRBV2 and J is TRBJ2-7; 12 bases line up with TRBD2. The junction had 12 bases not matched to a gene; V was cut back by 7 bases and J by 5 bases. CDR3 length: 16 amino acids. In germline, CDR1 is SNHLY, CDR2 FYNNEI. Here the CDR3 DNA reads TGTGCCAGCATGTGGACTAGCGGGAACTGGGGCCACGAGCAGTACTTC. This encodes CASMWTSGNWGHEQYF. Using reference TRBV2 and TRBJ2-7 for the parts outside the CDR3, the full variable domain is EPEVTQTPSHQVTQMGQEVILRCVPISNHLYFYWYRQILGQKVEFLVSFYNNEISEKSEIFDDQFSVERPDGSNFTLKIRSTKLEDSAMYFCASMWTSGNWGHEQYFGPGTRLTVT.

Only one count was recorded for this clone. V gene TRBV11-2 combines with J gene TRBJ1-2; weak D call: TRBD1 (5 bases). The germline V and J ends were trimmed by 5 bases and 3 bases, with 16 bases remaining between them. Germline CDR1 and CDR2: SGHAT and FQNNGV. CDR3 size: 15 residues. CDR3 nucleotides: TGTGCCAGCAGCCCTATGGGTGGGGCCCACTATGGCTACACCTTC. Residues: CASSPMGGAHYGYTF.

The sample holds a few counts of this clone. The chain has TRBV29-1 and TRBJ2-2; TRBD2 is a possible D gene (5 bases). The CDR3 loop spans 13 amino acids. Germline V gene sequence: CDR1 SQVTM, CDR2 ANQGSEA. Trimming took off 3 bases at V and 7 bases at J, with 12 bases between the two ends. CDR3 bases: TGCAGCGTTGATATTCGGGAAGTCGGGGAGCTGTTTTTT. The encoded protein is CSVDIREVGELFF.

The chain combines TRBV2 with TRBJ2-1, with D tentatively TRBD2 (5 bases). CDR1 and CDR2 (germline): SNHLY, FYNNEI. The CDR3 extends over 12 amino acids. With 4 bases removed from V and 9 bases from J, the gap between germline ends came to 10 bases. For the CDR3, the DNA is TGTGCCAGCAGTGCCGGACTCGCTGAGCAGTTCTTC. It is translated as CASSAGLAEQFF.